These 6 T cell receptor beta chains were all obtained from the same sample, sequenced in a study of blood T cell repertoires in COVID-19. Profiling relied on immunoSEQ multiplex PCR, and the TCRdb table lists in-frame clones only, not all of them. Among some 70,000 clones listed, about nine tenths were seen once. The specimen was peripheral blood. The receptors here all came from a man aged 50 to 60 with active COVID-19.

The CDR3 sequence is CAWSTGSSSPLHF. The CDR3 DNA is TGTGCCTGGAGTACAGGGTCGAGTTCACCCCTCCACTTT. V gene TRBV30 combines with J gene TRBJ1-6, with D possibly matching TRBD1 (6 bases). Trimming took 2 bases from V and 9 from J, leaving 11 bases between them. Per germline, CDR1 GTSNPN and CDR2 SVGIG (reference sequence). This CDR3 contains 13 residues. Full variable domain (outside the CDR3, taken from reference TRBV30 and TRBJ1-6): SQTIHQWPATLVQPVGSPLSLECTVEGTSNPNLYWYRQAAGRGLQLLFYSVGIGQISSEVPQNLSASRPQDRQFILSSKKLLLSDSGFYLCAWSTGSSSPLHFGNGTRLTVT.

The V and J genes are TRBV3-1 (or the pseudogene TRBV3-2) and TRBJ2-1, with TRBD2 identical over 8 bases. The V gene end was trimmed by 5 bases and the J gene end by 0 bases; junction bases not matched to a gene: 12. The CDR3 sequence is 18 residues long. Germline CDR1 reads LGHDT; CDR2 reads YNNKEL (reference sequence). The CDR3 DNA sequence: TGTGCCAGCAGCTTGAGGCTAGCGGGCTCGAGCTCCTACAATGAGCAGTTCTTC. Translation: CASSLRLAGSSSYNEQFF.

The chain has TRBV28 and TRBJ2-3, with TRBD1 matching over 7 bases. Germline assignment: CDR1 MDHEN and CDR2 SYDVKM. The CDR3 extends over 14 amino acids. V lost 4 bases and J lost 5; bases outside the gene matches: 6. The CDR3 coding sequence is TGTGCCAGCAGTTATACAGGGGCTGGAGATACGCAGTATTTT. Translation gives CASSYTGAGDTQYF.

This chain uses TRBV4-1 with TRBJ2-2, with 10 bases fitting TRBD2. This CDR3 is 16 amino acids long. V shed 5 bases, J shed 5 bases, and the junction held 8 bases outside the gene matches. From germline, CDR1 is MGHRA and CDR2 YSYEKL. The CDR3 loop is CASSVIAGGGTGELFF. DNA for the CDR3: TGCGCCAGCAGCGTGATAGCGGGGGGAGGAACCGGGGAGCTGTTTTTT.

The chain uses TRBV12-5 and TRBJ2-3, with D maybe TRBD1 (5 bases). The CDR3 totals 11 residues. The germline V and J ends were trimmed by 4 bases and 6 bases, with 5 bases remaining between them. Germline assignment: CDR1 LGHNT and CDR2 FRNRAP. CDR3 residues: CASGSGDTQYF. CDR3 sequence (DNA): TGTGCTAGTGGTTCAGGGGATACGCAGTATTTT.

V and J are TRBV7-9 and TRBJ2-1, with D possibly matching TRBD1 (6 bases). CDR1 is SEHNR and CDR2 is FQNEAQ in the germline V gene (reference sequence). V lost 0 bases, J lost 5 bases, and 8 bases lay in between. The CDR3 runs 14 residues. CDR3 sequence (DNA): TGTGCCAGCAGCTTAGCTGGGGGCCACAATGAGCAGTTCTTC. This sequence encodes CASSLAGGHNEQFF. The variable domain in full, completed from reference TRBV7-9 and TRBJ2-1, reads DTGVSQNPRHKITKRGQNVTFRCDPISEHNRLYWYRQTLGQGPEFLTYFQNEAQLEKSRLLSDRFSAERPKGSFSTLEIQRTEQGDSAMYLCASSLAGGHNEQFFGPGTRLTVL.